This entry lists 9 T cell receptor beta chains sequenced from one sample in a study of cytomegalovirus exposure and HLA in healthy donors. Data came from immunoSEQ multiplex PCR; TCRdb stores just in-frame clones and leaves some out. The data show 100,000 to 150,000 clones, with 89% seen just once and roughly 1.2% held by the top ten. The sample was PBMCs. These receptors were obtained from a woman between 18 and 29 years old in good health and CMV-seronegative.

J is TRBJ2-2 and V is TRBV27, with 7 bases matching TRBD1. This CDR3 comprises 15 residues. Germline CDR1 MNHEY, CDR2 SMNVEV (reference sequence). J lost 0 bases, V lost 5 bases, and 3 bases had no gene match. The CDR3 loop reads CASSLGQSNTGELFF. The CDR3 nucleotides read TGTGCCAGCAGTCTGGGACAGTCGAACACCGGGGAGCTGTTTTTT.

The rearrangement links TRBV6-1 to TRBJ1-2; D gene unclear. V gave up 1 base and J gave up 5 bases, with 5 bases separating them. The germline V gene has CDR1 MNHNS and CDR2 SASEGT. This CDR3 contains 12 residues. The CDR3 bases are TGTGCCAGCAGTGAAGGGGAGTATGGCTACACCTTC. Protein sequence: CASSEGEYGYTF.

The gene calls are TRBV4-1 and TRBJ1-1, with D possibly matching TRBD1 (5 bases). The CDR3 runs 14 residues. V dropped 4 bases and J dropped 7 bases, with 16 bases sitting between them. The V gene's germline CDR1 is MGHRA and CDR2 YSYEKL. The CDR3 region is CASSPHGGGSEAFF. The CDR3 coding sequence is TGCGCCAGCAGCCCCCACGGGGGTGGTAGTGAAGCTTTCTTT.

The J gene is TRBJ1-5, the V gene TRBV10-3; D is possibly TRBD1 (5 bases). The CDR3 contains 14 residues. Germline V CDR1 and CDR2: ENHRY, SYGVKD. V was trimmed by 4 bases and J by 7 bases, leaving 14 bases between them. The CDR3 DNA is TGTGCCATCAGTGGCGAACAGGCGGCCCAGCCCCAGCATTTT. Translation gives CAISGEQAAQPQHF.

The chain recombines TRBV5-1 with TRBJ1-2, with D perhaps TRBD1 (5 bases). Germline V lookup: CDR1 SGHRS, CDR2 YFSETQ. Between the trimmed V and J ends, which lost 3 bases and 6 bases, there was a span of 15 bases. This CDR3 has 14 amino acids. The CDR3 nucleotides read TGCGCCAGCAGCTCACCGACAGTTCTGGATGGCTACACCTTC. Amino acids: CASSSPTVLDGYTF. The whole variable domain, filled in from reference TRBV5-1 and TRBJ1-2, reads KAGVTQTPRYLIKTRGQQVTLSCSPISGHRSVSWYQQTPGQGLQFLFEYFSETQRNKGNFPGRFSGRQFSNSRSEMNVSTLELGDSALYLCASSSPTVLDGYTFGSGTRLTVV.

J is TRBJ2-7 and V is TRBV11-2; 9 bases match TRBD1. With 0 bases clipped from V and 3 bases from J, the junction kept 0 bases outside the gene matches. The germline V gene has CDR1 SGHAT and CDR2 FQNNGV. This CDR3 spans 14 amino acids. The CDR3 region is CASSLETGGYEQYF. Written as DNA, the CDR3 is TGTGCCAGCAGCTTAGAGACAGGGGGCTACGAGCAGTACTTC.

The rearrangement uses TRBV10-3 and TRBJ2-5, with D possibly matching TRBD2 (6 bases). V was pared by 0 bases and J by 4 bases, with 15 bases between. In germline, CDR1 is ENHRY, CDR2 SYGVKD. The CDR3 sequence is 16 residues long. CDR3 protein: CAISESGATRTETQYF. CDR3 nucleotide sequence: TGTGCCATCAGTGAGTCTGGGGCGACTAGGACAGAGACCCAGTACTTC.

This chain uses TRBV2 with TRBJ1-5; unclear D gene. Germline assignment: CDR1 SNHLY and CDR2 FYNNEI. Deletions cut 1 base from V and 5 bases from J, with 6 bases between. This CDR3 is built from 13 residues. The CDR3 DNA is TGTGCCAGCAGTGAAGACAGACATCAGCCCCAGCATTTT. It translates to CASSEDRHQPQHF.

V gene TRBV2 combines with J gene TRBJ2-3; TRBD2 matches at 11 bases. This CDR3 contains 19 residues. Germline lookup yields CDR1 SNHLY and CDR2 FYNNEI. Losses at the gene ends were 3 bases for V and 6 bases for J; bases not matched to a gene: 17. CDR3 nucleotides: TGTGCCAGCAGTGAGGGAGCCATTCGACTAGCGGGGACCACGGATACGCAGTATTTT. Protein: CASSEGAIRLAGTTDTQYF.